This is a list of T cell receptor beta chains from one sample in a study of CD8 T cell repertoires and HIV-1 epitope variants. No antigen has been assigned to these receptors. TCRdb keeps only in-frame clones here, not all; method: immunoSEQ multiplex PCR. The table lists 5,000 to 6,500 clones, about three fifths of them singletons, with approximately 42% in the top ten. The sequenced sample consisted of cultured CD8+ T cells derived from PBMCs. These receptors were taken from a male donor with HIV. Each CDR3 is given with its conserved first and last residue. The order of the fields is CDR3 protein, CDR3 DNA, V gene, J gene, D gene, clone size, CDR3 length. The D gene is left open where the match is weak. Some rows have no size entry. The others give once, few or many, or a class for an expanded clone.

CDR3aa: CASSYSTSGASYEQYF; CDR3nt: TGTGCCAGCAGTTACTCGACTAGCGGGGCATCCTACGAGCAGTACTTC; v_gene: TRBV6-5; j_gene: TRBJ2-7; d_gene: TRBD2; abundance: -; len: 16
CDR3aa: CASSLGGNTEAFF; CDR3nt: TGTGCCAGCAGCTTGGGGGGGAACACTGAAGCTTTCTTT; v_gene: TRBV5-4; j_gene: TRBJ1-1; d_gene: -; abundance: few; len: 13
CDR3aa: CASSDTSGRADEQFF; CDR3nt: TGCGCCAGCAGTGACACTAGCGGGAGGGCGGATGAGCAGTTCTTC; v_gene: TRBV10-2; j_gene: TRBJ2-1; d_gene: TRBD2; abundance: -; len: 15
CDR3aa: CASSSVLATDTQYF; CDR3nt: TGTGCCAGCAGCTCCGTACTGGCGACAGATACGCAGTATTTT; v_gene: TRBV7-2; j_gene: TRBJ2-3; d_gene: -; abundance: medium-sized; len: 14
CDR3aa: CASSLGQGAGSPLHF; CDR3nt: TGCGCCAGCAGCTTGGGGCAGGGGGCCGGATCACCCCTCCACTTT; v_gene: TRBV5-1; j_gene: TRBJ1-6; d_gene: TRBD1; abundance: -; len: 15
CDR3aa: CASNSKRATEAFF; CDR3nt: TGCGCCAGCAATTCTAAACGGGCCACTGAAGCTTTCTTT; v_gene: TRBV10-1; j_gene: TRBJ1-1; d_gene: -; abundance: few; len: 13
CDR3aa: CASSDPGTGVLGAF; CDR3nt: TGTGCCAGCAGCGATCCCGGGACAGGGGTCCTCGGTGCCTTC; v_gene: TRBV5-6; j_gene: TRBJ1-2; d_gene: TRBD1; abundance: large; len: 14
CDR3aa: CASSQPGPSGATNEKLFF; CDR3nt: TGTGCCAGCAGCCAACCGGGACCCAGTGGGGCAACTAATGAAAAACTGTTTTTT; v_gene: TRBV14; j_gene: TRBJ1-4; d_gene: -; abundance: -; len: 18
CDR3aa: CASSPVDSEVTGELFF; CDR3nt: TGTGCCAGCAGCCCCGTTGATAGCGAGGTTACCGGGGAGCTGTTTTTT; v_gene: TRBV5-6; j_gene: TRBJ2-2; d_gene: -; abundance: -; len: 16
CDR3aa: CAISTRQGANYEQYF; CDR3nt: TGTGCCATCAGTACAAGACAGGGGGCGAACTACGAGCAGTACTTC; v_gene: TRBV10-3; j_gene: TRBJ2-7; d_gene: TRBD1; abundance: -; len: 15
CDR3aa: CASSRQGGNEQYF; CDR3nt: TGTGCCAGCAGCCGACAGGGGGGAAACGAGCAGTACTTC; v_gene: TRBV6-5; j_gene: TRBJ2-7; d_gene: TRBD1; abundance: -; len: 13
CDR3aa: CATSGRLAGVNTGELFF; CDR3nt: TGTGCCACCAGCGGGAGACTAGCGGGAGTTAACACCGGGGAGCTGTTTTTT; v_gene: TRBV15; j_gene: TRBJ2-2; d_gene: TRBD2; abundance: -; len: 17
CDR3aa: CASGPGTTLVDEQFF; CDR3nt: TGTGCTAGTGGTCCCGGGACTACCCTTGTGGATGAGCAGTTCTTC; v_gene: TRBV12-5; j_gene: TRBJ2-1; d_gene: TRBD2; abundance: -; len: 15
CDR3aa: CASSEFPTQEANEKLFF; CDR3nt: TGTGCCAGCAGTGAATTTCCGACCCAGGAGGCTAATGAAAAACTGTTTTTT; v_gene: TRBV25-1; j_gene: TRBJ1-4; d_gene: -; abundance: -; len: 17
CDR3aa: CATSRDRGSGANVLTF; CDR3nt: TGTGCCACCAGCAGAGATCGCGGCTCTGGGGCCAACGTCCTGACTTTC; v_gene: TRBV15; j_gene: TRBJ2-6; d_gene: -; abundance: -; len: 16
CDR3aa: CASSPVDGTLKTQYF; CDR3nt: TGTGCCAGCAGCCCCGTAGACGGGACACTAAAGACCCAGTACTTC; v_gene: TRBV28; j_gene: TRBJ2-5; d_gene: -; abundance: -; len: 15
CDR3aa: CASSLGAGGGNQPQHF; CDR3nt: TGTGCCAGCAGCTTAGGTGCCGGGGGCGGAAATCAGCCCCAGCATTTT; v_gene: TRBV7-9; j_gene: TRBJ1-5; d_gene: -; abundance: -; len: 16
CDR3aa: CASSSRTGTGNTIYF; CDR3nt: TGCGCCAGCAGCTCTAGGACAGGGACTGGAAACACCATATATTTT; v_gene: TRBV4-3; j_gene: TRBJ1-3; d_gene: TRBD1; abundance: once; len: 15
CDR3aa: CASRRSGPANEQYF; CDR3nt: TGTGCCAGCAGGAGGAGCGGACCCGCCAACGAGCAGTACTTC; v_gene: TRBV27; j_gene: TRBJ2-7; d_gene: -; abundance: -; len: 14
CDR3aa: CASSLIGGNLNTEAFF; CDR3nt: TGTGCCAGCAGCCTTATAGGGGGGAATCTGAACACTGAAGCTTTCTTT; v_gene: TRBV5-6; j_gene: TRBJ1-1; d_gene: -; abundance: -; len: 16
CDR3aa: CASSLESGTYNEQFF; CDR3nt: TGTGCCAGCAGCTTAGAGAGCGGTACTTACAATGAGCAGTTCTTC; v_gene: TRBV7-8; j_gene: TRBJ2-1; d_gene: -; abundance: -; len: 15
CDR3aa: CASSLGRNQVF; CDR3nt: TGTGCCAGCAGTTTAGGGAGGAACCAAGTCTTC; v_gene: TRBV28; j_gene: TRBJ1-2; d_gene: -; abundance: -; len: 11
CDR3aa: CASSYSRTGGHEQYF; CDR3nt: TGTGCCAGCAGTTACTCACGGACAGGGGGGCACGAGCAGTACTTC; v_gene: TRBV6-5; j_gene: TRBJ2-7; d_gene: TRBD1; abundance: -; len: 15
CDR3aa: CASSVAAVARYEQYF; CDR3nt: TGTGCCAGCAGCGTAGCGGCGGTCGCCCGGTACGAGCAGTACTTC; v_gene: TRBV9; j_gene: TRBJ2-7; d_gene: -; abundance: -; len: 15
CDR3aa: CASSTGQGASYGYTF; CDR3nt: TGTGCCAGTAGTACCGGACAGGGGGCGAGCTATGGCTACACCTTC; v_gene: TRBV19; j_gene: TRBJ1-2; d_gene: TRBD1; abundance: -; len: 15
CDR3aa: CAISESNRGDGQPQHF; CDR3nt: TGTGCCATCAGTGAGTCGAACAGGGGGGACGGGCAGCCCCAGCATTTT; v_gene: TRBV10-3; j_gene: TRBJ1-5; d_gene: TRBD1; abundance: -; len: 16
CDR3aa: CASSLAGVTYEQYF; CDR3nt: TGTGCCAGCAGTTTAGCGGGGGTCACCTACGAGCAGTACTTC; v_gene: TRBV27; j_gene: TRBJ2-7; d_gene: TRBD2; abundance: -; len: 14
CDR3aa: CASLGRHTEAFF; CDR3nt: TGTGCCAGCCTGGGCCGTCACACTGAAGCTTTCTTT; v_gene: TRBV7-2; j_gene: TRBJ1-1; d_gene: -; abundance: -; len: 12
CDR3aa: CASSPPGQGMNTEAFF; CDR3nt: TGTGCCAGCAGCCCGCCGGGACAGGGGATGAACACTGAAGCTTTCTTT; v_gene: TRBV9; j_gene: TRBJ1-1; d_gene: TRBD1; abundance: -; len: 16
CDR3aa: CASSWGPEGQPQHF; CDR3nt: TGTGCCAGCAGCTGGGGACCGGAGGGGCAGCCCCAGCATTTT; v_gene: TRBV5-6; j_gene: TRBJ1-5; d_gene: -; abundance: -; len: 14
CDR3aa: CARTSGTSGVYEQYF; CDR3nt: TGTGCCAGGACTTCCGGGACTAGCGGTGTGTACGAGCAGTACTTC; v_gene: TRBV2; j_gene: TRBJ2-7; d_gene: TRBD2; abundance: -; len: 15
CDR3aa: CASSLVPSLTTDTQYF; CDR3nt: TGTGCCAGCAGCTTAGTCCCTAGTCTTACCACAGATACGCAGTATTTT; v_gene: TRBV11-1; j_gene: TRBJ2-3; d_gene: -; abundance: few; len: 16
CDR3aa: CASSLGTEQYF; CDR3nt: TGTGCCAGCAGCCTGGGGACAGAGCAGTACTTC; v_gene: TRBV7-9; j_gene: TRBJ2-7; d_gene: -; abundance: -; len: 11
CDR3aa: CASHLTGELFF; CDR3nt: TGTGCCAGCCATCTCACCGGGGAGCTGTTTTTT; v_gene: TRBV25-1; j_gene: TRBJ2-2; d_gene: -; abundance: few; len: 11
CDR3aa: CASSLGQQNTEAFF; CDR3nt: TGTGCCAGCAGTTTAGGGCAGCAGAACACTGAAGCTTTCTTT; v_gene: TRBV28; j_gene: TRBJ1-1; d_gene: -; abundance: -; len: 14